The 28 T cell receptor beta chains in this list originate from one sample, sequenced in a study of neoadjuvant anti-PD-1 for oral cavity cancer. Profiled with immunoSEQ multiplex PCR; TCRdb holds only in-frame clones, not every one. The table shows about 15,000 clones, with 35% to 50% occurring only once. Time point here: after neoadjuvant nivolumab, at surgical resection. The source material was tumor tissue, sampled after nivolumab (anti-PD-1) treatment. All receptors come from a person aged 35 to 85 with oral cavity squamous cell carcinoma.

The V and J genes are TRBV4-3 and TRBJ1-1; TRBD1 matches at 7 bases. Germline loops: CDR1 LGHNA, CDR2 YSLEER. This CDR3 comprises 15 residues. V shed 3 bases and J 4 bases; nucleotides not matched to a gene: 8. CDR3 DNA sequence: TGCGCCAGCAGCCAGCGGTTGCAGGGGGGCACTGAAGCTTTCTTT. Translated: CASSQRLQGGTEAFF.

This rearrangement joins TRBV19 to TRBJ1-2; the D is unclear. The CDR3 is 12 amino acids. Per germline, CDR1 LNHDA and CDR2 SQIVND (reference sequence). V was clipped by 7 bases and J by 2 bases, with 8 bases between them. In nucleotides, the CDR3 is TGTGCCAGTACAGCAGTGAACTATGGCTACACCTTC. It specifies CASTAVNYGYTF.

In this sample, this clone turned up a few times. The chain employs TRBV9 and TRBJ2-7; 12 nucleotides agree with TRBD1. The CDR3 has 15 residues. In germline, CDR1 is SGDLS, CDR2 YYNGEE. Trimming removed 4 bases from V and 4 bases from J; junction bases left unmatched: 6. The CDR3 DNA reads TGTGCCAGCAGCCCCGGGACAGGGGGCCGGTACGAGCAGTACTTC. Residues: CASSPGTGGRYEQYF.

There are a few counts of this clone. The CDR3 region is CASPITGEQYF. CDR3 bases: TGCGCCAGCCCTATCACTGGCGAGCAGTACTTC. This chain uses TRBV23-1 with TRBJ2-7; no reliable D call. TRBV23-1 is reported as an ORF; its role is uncertain. The V gene lost 8 bases and the J gene lost 6 bases, with 11 bases spanning the gap. The CDR3 is 11 amino acids.

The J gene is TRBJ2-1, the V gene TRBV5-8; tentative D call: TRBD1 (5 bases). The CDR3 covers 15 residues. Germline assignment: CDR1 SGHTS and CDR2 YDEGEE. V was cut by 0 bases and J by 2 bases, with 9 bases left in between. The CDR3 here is CASSLGRTTYNEQFF. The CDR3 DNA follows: TGTGCCAGCAGCTTGGGACGGACAACCTACAATGAGCAGTTCTTC.

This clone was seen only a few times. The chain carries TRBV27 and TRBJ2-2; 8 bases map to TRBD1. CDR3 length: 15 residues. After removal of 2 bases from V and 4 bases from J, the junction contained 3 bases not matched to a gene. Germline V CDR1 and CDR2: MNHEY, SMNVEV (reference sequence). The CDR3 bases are TGTGCCAGCAGTTTAAGGACAGGGACCACCGGGGAGCTGTTTTTT. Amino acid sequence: CASSLRTGTTGELFF.

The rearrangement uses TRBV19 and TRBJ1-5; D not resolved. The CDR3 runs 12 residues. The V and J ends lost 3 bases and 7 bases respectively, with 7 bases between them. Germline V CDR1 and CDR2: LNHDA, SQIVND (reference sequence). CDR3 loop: CASSIRGQPQHF. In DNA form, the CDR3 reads TGTGCCAGTAGTATTCGCGGGCAGCCCCAGCATTTT.

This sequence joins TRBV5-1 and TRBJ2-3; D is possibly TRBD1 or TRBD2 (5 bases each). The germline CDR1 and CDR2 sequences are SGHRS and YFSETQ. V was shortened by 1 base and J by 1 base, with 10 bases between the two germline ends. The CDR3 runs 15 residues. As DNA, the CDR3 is TGCGCCAGCAGCTTGAATCCGGGGCGCACAGATACGCAGTATTTT. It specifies CASSLNPGRTDTQYF.

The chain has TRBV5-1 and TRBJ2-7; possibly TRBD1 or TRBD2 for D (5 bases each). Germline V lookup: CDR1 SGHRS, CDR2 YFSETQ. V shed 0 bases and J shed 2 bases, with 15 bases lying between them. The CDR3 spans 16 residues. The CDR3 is CASSLGGWQAPYEQYF. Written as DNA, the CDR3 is TGCGCCAGCAGCTTGGGGGGGTGGCAGGCCCCCTACGAGCAGTACTTC.

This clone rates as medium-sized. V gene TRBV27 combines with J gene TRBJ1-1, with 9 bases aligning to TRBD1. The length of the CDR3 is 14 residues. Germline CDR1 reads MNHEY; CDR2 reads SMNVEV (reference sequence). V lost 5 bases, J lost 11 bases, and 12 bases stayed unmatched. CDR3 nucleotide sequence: TGTGCCAGCAGTACAGGGGGCGACGTTCGTCCGGCTTTCTTT. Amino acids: CASSTGGDVRPAFF.

The CDR3 coding sequence is TGTGCCAGCAGCCTGGGTGGACAGACAAATGAGCAGTTCTTC. Its protein product is CASSLGGQTNEQFF. The chain carries TRBV5-4 and TRBJ2-1, with a possible D match to TRBD1 (6 bases). Germline CDR1 SGHNT, CDR2 YYREEE (reference sequence). Trimming cost V 4 bases and J 7 bases, with 15 bases left between them. There are 14 residues in the CDR3.

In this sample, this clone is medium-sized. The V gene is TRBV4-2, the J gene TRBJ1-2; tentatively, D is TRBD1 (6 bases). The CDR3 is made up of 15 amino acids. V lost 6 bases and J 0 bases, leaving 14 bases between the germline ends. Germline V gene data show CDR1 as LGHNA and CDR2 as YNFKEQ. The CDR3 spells CASRDTGTSNYGYTF. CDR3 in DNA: TGTGCCAGCAGGGACACAGGGACCTCTAACTATGGCTACACCTTC.

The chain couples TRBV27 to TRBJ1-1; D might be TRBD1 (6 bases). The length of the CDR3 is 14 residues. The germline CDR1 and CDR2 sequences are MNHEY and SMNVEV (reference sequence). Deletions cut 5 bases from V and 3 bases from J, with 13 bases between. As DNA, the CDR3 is TGTGCCAGCAGTGCCCGACAGGCGGACACTGAAGCTTTCTTT. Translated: CASSARQADTEAFF.

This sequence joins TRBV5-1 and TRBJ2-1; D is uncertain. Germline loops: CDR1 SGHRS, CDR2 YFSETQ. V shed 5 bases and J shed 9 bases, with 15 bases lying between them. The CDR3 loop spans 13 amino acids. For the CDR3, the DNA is TGCGCCAGCAGTGAATCAGTAACGGGTGAGCAGTTCTTC. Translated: CASSESVTGEQFF. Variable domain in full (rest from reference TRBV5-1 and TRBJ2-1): KAGVTQTPRYLIKTRGQQVTLSCSPISGHRSVSWYQQTPGQGLQFLFEYFSETQRNKGNFPGRFSGRQFSNSRSEMNVSTLELGDSALYLCASSESVTGEQFFGPGTRLTVL.

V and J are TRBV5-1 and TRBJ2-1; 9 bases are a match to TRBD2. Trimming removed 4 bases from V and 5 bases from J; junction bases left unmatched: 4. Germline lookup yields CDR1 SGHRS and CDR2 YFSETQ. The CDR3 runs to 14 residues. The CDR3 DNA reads TGCGCCAGCAGCGAGACTAGCGGTAACAATGAGCAGTTCTTC. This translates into CASSETSGNNEQFF.

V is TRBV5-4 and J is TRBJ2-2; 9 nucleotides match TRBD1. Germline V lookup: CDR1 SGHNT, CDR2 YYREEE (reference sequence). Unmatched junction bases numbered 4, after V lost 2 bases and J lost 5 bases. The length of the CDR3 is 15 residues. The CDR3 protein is CASSLPGQGTGELFF. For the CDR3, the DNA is TGTGCCAGCAGCTTACCGGGACAGGGAACCGGGGAGCTGTTTTTT.

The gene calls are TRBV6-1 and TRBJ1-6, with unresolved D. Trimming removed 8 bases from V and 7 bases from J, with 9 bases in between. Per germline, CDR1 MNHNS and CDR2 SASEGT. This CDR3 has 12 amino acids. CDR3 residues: CASEAGNSPLHF. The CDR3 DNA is TGTGCCAGCGAAGCAGGCAATTCACCCCTCCACTTT.

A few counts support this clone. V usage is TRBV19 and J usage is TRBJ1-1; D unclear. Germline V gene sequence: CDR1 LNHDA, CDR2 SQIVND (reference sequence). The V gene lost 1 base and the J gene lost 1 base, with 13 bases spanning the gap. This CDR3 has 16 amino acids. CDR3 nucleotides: TGTGCCAGTAGTATAGGTGGAGGCAGAGCGAACACTGAAGCTTTCTTT. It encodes CASSIGGGRANTEAFF. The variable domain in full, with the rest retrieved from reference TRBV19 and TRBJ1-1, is DGGITQSPKYLFRKEGQNVTLSCEQNLNHDAMYWYRQDPGQGLRLIYYSQIVNDFQKGDIAEGYSVSREKKESFPLTVTSAQKNPTAFYLCASSIGGGRANTEAFFGQGTRLTVV.

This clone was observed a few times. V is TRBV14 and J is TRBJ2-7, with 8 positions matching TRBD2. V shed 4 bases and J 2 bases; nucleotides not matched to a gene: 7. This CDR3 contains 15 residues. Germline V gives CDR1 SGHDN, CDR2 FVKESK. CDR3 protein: CASSRVAGIPYEQYF. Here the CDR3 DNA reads TGTGCCAGCAGCCGCGTAGCGGGGATCCCCTACGAGCAGTACTTC. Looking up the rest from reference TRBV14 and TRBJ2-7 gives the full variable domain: EAGVTQFPSHSVIEKGQTVTLRCDPISGHDNLYWYRRVMGKEIKFLLHFVKESKQDESGMPNNRFLAERTGGTYSTLKVQPAELEDSGVYFCASSRVAGIPYEQYFGPGTRLTVT.

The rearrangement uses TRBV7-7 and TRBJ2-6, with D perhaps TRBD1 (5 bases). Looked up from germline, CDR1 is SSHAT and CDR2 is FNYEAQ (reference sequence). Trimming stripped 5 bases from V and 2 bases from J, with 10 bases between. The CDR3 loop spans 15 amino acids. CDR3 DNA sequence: TGTGCCAGCAGCCAGGGTGCGACTGGGGCCAACGTCCTGACTTTC. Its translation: CASSQGATGANVLTF.

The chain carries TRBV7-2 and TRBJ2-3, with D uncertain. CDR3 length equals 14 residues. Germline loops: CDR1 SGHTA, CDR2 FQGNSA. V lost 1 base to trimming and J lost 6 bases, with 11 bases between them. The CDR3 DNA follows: TGTGCCAGCAGCTTAGAGGGCGTGTGGGATACGCAGTATTTT. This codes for CASSLEGVWDTQYF.

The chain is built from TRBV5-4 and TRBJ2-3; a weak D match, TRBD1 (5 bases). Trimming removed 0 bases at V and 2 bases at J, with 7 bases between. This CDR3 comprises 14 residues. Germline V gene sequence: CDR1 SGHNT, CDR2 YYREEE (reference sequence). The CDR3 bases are TGTGCCAGCAGCTTGGCGACAGACACAGATACGCAGTATTTT. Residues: CASSLATDTDTQYF.

The CDR3 reads CASSSRVELNTEAFF. The CDR3 DNA follows: TGTGCCAGCAGCTCCAGGGTGGAGTTGAACACTGAAGCTTTCTTT. This chain joins TRBV5-6 and TRBJ1-1; possibly TRBD1 for D (5 bases). This CDR3 contains 15 residues. Germline-derived CDR1 and CDR2 are SGHDT and YYEEEE. Trimming removed 3 bases at V and 0 bases at J, with 12 bases between.

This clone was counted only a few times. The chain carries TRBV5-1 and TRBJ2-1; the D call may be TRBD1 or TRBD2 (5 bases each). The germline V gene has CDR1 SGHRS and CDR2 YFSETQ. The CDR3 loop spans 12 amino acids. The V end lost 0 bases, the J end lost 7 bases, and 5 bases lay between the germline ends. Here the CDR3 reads CASSLGGNEQFF. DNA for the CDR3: TGCGCCAGCAGCTTGGGGGGGAATGAGCAGTTCTTC.

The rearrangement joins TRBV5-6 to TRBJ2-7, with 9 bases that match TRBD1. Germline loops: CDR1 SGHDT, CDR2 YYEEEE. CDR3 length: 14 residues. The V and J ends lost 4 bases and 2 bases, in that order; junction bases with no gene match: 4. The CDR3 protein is CASSARDRAYEQYF. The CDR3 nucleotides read TGTGCCAGCAGCGCTCGGGACAGGGCCTACGAGCAGTACTTC.

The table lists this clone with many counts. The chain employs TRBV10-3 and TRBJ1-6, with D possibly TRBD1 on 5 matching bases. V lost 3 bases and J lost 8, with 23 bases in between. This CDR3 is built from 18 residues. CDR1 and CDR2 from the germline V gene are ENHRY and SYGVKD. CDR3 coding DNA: TGTGCCATCAGTGATAGCGGGACCCATGGACTGACTTATTCACCCCTCCACTTT. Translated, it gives CAISDSGTHGLTYSPLHF.

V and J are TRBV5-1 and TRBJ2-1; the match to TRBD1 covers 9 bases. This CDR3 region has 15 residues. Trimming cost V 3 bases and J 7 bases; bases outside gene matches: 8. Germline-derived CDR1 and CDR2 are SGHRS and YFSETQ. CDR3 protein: CASSSSRDRVNEQFF. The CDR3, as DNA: TGCGCCAGCAGCTCAAGCCGGGACAGGGTTAATGAGCAGTTCTTC.

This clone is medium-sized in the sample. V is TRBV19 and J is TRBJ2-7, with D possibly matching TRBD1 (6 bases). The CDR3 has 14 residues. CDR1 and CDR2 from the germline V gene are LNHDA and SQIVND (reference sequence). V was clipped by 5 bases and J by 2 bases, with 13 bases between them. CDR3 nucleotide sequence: TGTGCCAGTAGTTTCTCGACAGGAACCTACGAGCAGTACTTC. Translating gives CASSFSTGTYEQYF.